Listed below are T cell receptor beta chains from one sample, sequenced in a study of blood T cell repertoires in COVID-19. Only in-frame clones appear in the TCRdb table, and some are missing; sequencing was by immunoSEQ multiplex PCR. Here the sample spans 200,000 to 250,000 clones, roughly 91% being singletons. Sample: PBMCs or T cells enriched from blood (not recorded which). The source of these receptors is a woman in her thirties who had recovered from COVID-19. Both conserved end residues are part of each CDR3. Each record gives: V gene, J gene, clone size, D gene, CDR3 DNA, CDR3 protein. The D gene is left open where the match is weak. Some rows have no size entry. The others give once, few or many, or a class for an expanded clone.

V: TRBV7-8; J: TRBJ2-7; size: .; D: TRBD2; DNA: TGTGCCAGCCGTGGGGAGGGGAGGGGATCCGAGCAGTACTTC; CDR3: CASRGEGRGSEQYF
V: TRBV18; J: TRBJ2-3; size: .; D: TRBD2; DNA: TGTGCCAGTCGGGGGGGTTCCGGCACAGATACGCAGTATTTT; CDR3: CASRGGSGTDTQYF
V: TRBV18; J: TRBJ2-2; size: .; D: .; DNA: TGTGCCAGCTCACCTCTTGAGGGCGCGGGCACCGGGGAGCTGTTTTTT; CDR3: CASSPLEGAGTGELFF
V: TRBV4-3; J: TRBJ1-2; size: .; D: TRBD1; DNA: TGCGCCAGCAGCCAAGCGACCGGGACAGGCGGACCTAGCTATGGCTACACCTTC; CDR3: CASSQATGTGGPSYGYTF
V: TRBV7-2; J: TRBJ2-5; size: .; D: TRBD2; DNA: TGTGCCAGCAGCTCCCGGACTAGCGGGAGTGAGACCCAGTACTTC; CDR3: CASSSRTSGSETQYF
V: TRBV2; J: TRBJ1-4; size: .; D: .; DNA: TGTGCCAGCAACCCACGGGGGTTGAATGAAAAACTGTTTTTT; CDR3: CASNPRGLNEKLFF
V: TRBV7-9; J: TRBJ1-1; size: .; D: .; DNA: TGTGCCAGCAGCTTAAGTGCAGTCACTGAAGCTTTCTTT; CDR3: CASSLSAVTEAFF
V: TRBV5-4; J: TRBJ2-1; size: .; D: TRBD1; DNA: TGTGCCAGCAGCTTGGCGGGGACAGGGGGTTTAGAGCAGTTCTTC; CDR3: CASSLAGTGGLEQFF
V: TRBV30; J: TRBJ1-1; size: .; D: TRBD1; DNA: TGTGCCTGGAGTGTAGTCAGGGGGATTACCATGAACACTGAAGCTTTCTTT; CDR3: CAWSVVRGITMNTEAFF
V: TRBV28; J: TRBJ1-1; size: .; D: TRBD1; DNA: TGTGCCAGCAGTTTAATGGTTCGGGACAGGGGCAAGGAGAACACTGAAGCTTTCTTT; CDR3: CASSLMVRDRGKENTEAFF
V: TRBV7-2; J: TRBJ1-6; size: .; D: TRBD1; DNA: TGTGCCAGCAGCAGTTCTCTGGGACAGGGTAATTCACCCCTCCACTTT; CDR3: CASSSSLGQGNSPLHF
V: TRBV7-2; J: TRBJ1-1; size: .; D: TRBD1; DNA: TGTGCCAGCAGCCTAGAAGACAGGGGGCTATGGAACACTGAAGCTTTCTTT; CDR3: CASSLEDRGLWNTEAFF
V: TRBV4-2; J: TRBJ2-7; size: .; D: .; DNA: TGTGCCAGCAGCCAAGAATGGGGCAGCTCCTACGAGCAGTACTTC; CDR3: CASSQEWGSSYEQYF
V: TRBV5-1; J: TRBJ2-7; size: .; D: .; DNA: TGCGCCAGCAGCTTGAAAGGGGGCTCCTACGAGCAGTACTTC; CDR3: CASSLKGGSYEQYF
V: TRBV21-1; J: TRBJ2-5; size: .; D: .; DNA: TGTGCCAGAAAGGGAGGGGAAGAGACCCAGTACTTC; CDR3: CARKGGEETQYF
V: TRBV4-3; J: TRBJ2-7; size: few; D: TRBD1; DNA: TGCGCCAGCAGCCAAGGGACAGGGCGCCGCGAGCAGTACTTC; CDR3: CASSQGTGRREQYF
V: TRBV28; J: TRBJ2-1; size: .; D: .; DNA: TGTGCCAGCAGTTTAGCCCCCAGGGGCTCCTACAATGAGCAGTTCTTC; CDR3: CASSLAPRGSYNEQFF
V: TRBV7-8; J: TRBJ2-5; size: .; D: TRBD1; DNA: TGTGCCAGCAGTCCAGGGACAGACCAAGAGACCCAGTACTTC; CDR3: CASSPGTDQETQYF
V: TRBV28; J: TRBJ2-3; size: .; D: TRBD2; DNA: TGTGCCAGCAGCCCGGCCGGGACTAGGTGGACAGATACGCAGTATTTT; CDR3: CASSPAGTRWTDTQYF
V: TRBV4-3; J: TRBJ1-4; size: .; D: TRBD1; DNA: TGCGCCAGCAGCCCCGGACAGGGGCGGCAAAAACTGTTTTTT; CDR3: CASSPGQGRQKLFF
V: TRBV27; J: TRBJ1-2; size: .; D: TRBD1; DNA: TGTGCCAGCAGCCGGTGGACAGGGGACGTCCCCCCCCGCGGGGATGGCTACACCTTC; CDR3: CASSRWTGDVPPRGDGYTF
V: TRBV19; J: TRBJ1-5; size: .; D: .; DNA: TGTGCCAGTACTCTATGGGGCAGCAATCAGCCCCAGCATTTT; CDR3: CASTLWGSNQPQHF
V: TRBV10-3; J: TRBJ1-2; size: .; D: .; DNA: TGTGCCATCAGCAGAACATGGGGGGTCTTCTATGGCTACACCTTC; CDR3: CAISRTWGVFYGYTF
V: TRBV19; J: TRBJ1-5; size: .; D: TRBD1; DNA: TGTGCCAGTAGGGAAATCAGGGGGCAGGATCAGCCCCAGCATTTT; CDR3: CASREIRGQDQPQHF
V: TRBV11-1; J: TRBJ1-2; size: .; D: .; DNA: TGTGCCAGCAGCTTAGGAGGAGAGGGAATAGGCGGCTACACCTTC; CDR3: CASSLGGEGIGGYTF
V: TRBV19; J: TRBJ1-1; size: .; D: .; DNA: TGTGCCAGTAGGACACAGAACACTGAAGCTTTCTTT; CDR3: CASRTQNTEAFF
V: TRBV9; J: TRBJ2-2; size: .; D: .; DNA: TGTGCCAGCAGACAGGACATAAACACCGGGGAGCTGTTTTTT; CDR3: CASRQDINTGELFF
V: TRBV27; J: TRBJ2-2; size: few; D: TRBD2; DNA: TGTGCCAGCCACGGGACTAGCGGCGGAGGAAGGAACACCGGGGAGCTGTTTTTT; CDR3: CASHGTSGGGRNTGELFF
V: TRBV11-1; J: TRBJ2-3; size: .; D: .; DNA: TGTGCCAGCAGCTTTGGAGGGCGGGATACGCAGTATTTT; CDR3: CASSFGGRDTQYF
V: TRBV7-9; J: TRBJ1-2; size: .; D: .; DNA: TGTGCCAGCAGCCACCGGGGAGGGGAAGGCTACACCTTC; CDR3: CASSHRGGEGYTF
V: TRBV2; J: TRBJ2-1; size: .; D: .; DNA: TGTGCCAGCAGAGGGACTTCTCAAGTTTACAATGAGCAGTTCTTC; CDR3: CASRGTSQVYNEQFF